What follows are 20 T cell receptor beta chains derived from one specimen sequenced in a study of T cells in Graves' hyperthyroidism and ophthalmopathy. There were TCR beta CDR3 regions amplified from RNA transcripts. HTBI primers drove first-round RT-PCR of the TCR CDR3. Via MiXCR, TCRdb re-called the multiplex PCR reads, giving one row per CDR3 protein. This sample has 500,000 or so distinct CDR3 sequences, with about 16% found just once. The material sequenced was blood. Receptors were obtained from a woman in her thirties with Graves' ophthalmopathy.

The chain recombines TRBV2 with TRBJ1-4; D remains ambiguous. Trimming stripped 0 bases from V and 8 bases from J, with 4 bases between. The CDR3 length is 12 residues. Germline-derived CDR1 and CDR2 are SNHLY and FYNNEI. The CDR3 spells CASSEAAEKLFF. Here the CDR3 DNA reads TGTGCCAGCAGTGAAGCGGCAGAAAAACTGTTTTTT.

J is TRBJ1-5 and V is TRBV10-3, with D hard to call. CDR3 size: 13 residues. Germline V gene sequence: CDR1 ENHRY, CDR2 SYGVKD. Trimming took off 4 bases at V and 7 bases at J, with 11 bases between the two ends. This CDR3 is CAISGEVGQPQHF. The CDR3 DNA sequence: TGTGCCATCAGTGGGGAGGTTGGCCAGCCCCAGCATTTT.

This clonotype showed up just a few times. A clone one base away is much larger, so this may be a read error. The chain uses TRBV7-8 and TRBJ1-1, with TRBD1 as a possible D gene (6 bases). With 6 bases removed from V and 6 bases from J, the gap between germline ends came to 8 bases. Germline assignment: CDR1 SGHVS and CDR2 FQNEAQ. The CDR3 spans 11 residues. CDR3: CASRGTPEAFF. CDR3 sequence (DNA): TGTGCCAGCAGAGGGACACCTGAAGCTTTCTTT.

This clonotype was recorded at least ten times. The V and J genes are TRBV7-3 and TRBJ2-3; D could derive from TRBD1 or TRBD2 (5 bases each). This CDR3 is 12 amino acids long. Germline CDR1 SGHTA, CDR2 FQGTGA. V was cut by 5 bases and J by 8 bases, with 11 bases left in between. CDR3 coding DNA: TGTGCCAGCAGCGAGGGGATCTCTACGCAGTATTTT. Translation gives CASSEGISTQYF.

This clonotype was picked up a small number of times. The chain couples TRBV7-2 to TRBJ1-5, with a tentative D call TRBD1 (6 bases). CDR1 is SGHTA, CDR2 FQGNSA, per germline. Deletions cut 3 bases from V and 0 bases from J, with 12 bases between. The CDR3 loop spans 16 amino acids. This CDR3 is CASSLEGGYSNQPQHF. For the CDR3, the DNA is TGTGCCAGCAGCTTGGAAGGGGGGTATAGCAATCAGCCCCAGCATTTT.

The chain joins TRBV6-6 to TRBJ1-4; D perhaps matches TRBD1 (5 bases). CDR1 and CDR2 (germline): MNHNY, SVGAGI (reference sequence). This CDR3 is 14 amino acids long. V was pared by 2 bases and J by 10 bases, with 14 bases between. Here the CDR3 DNA reads TGTGCCAGCAGTTACGTCGGGACCTCGGGAAAACTGTTTTTT. Amino acid sequence: CASSYVGTSGKLFF.

This clonotype was counted between two and nine times. The chain couples TRBV14 to TRBJ2-7; D not resolved. The CDR3 runs 18 residues. Trimming took 5 bases from V and 3 from J, leaving 26 bases between them. CDR1 and CDR2 (germline): SGHDN, FVKESK. The CDR3 nucleotides read TGTGCCAGCAGCTCCCTGGGAATTGGAAGCCAAGAAGACTACGAGCAGTACTTC. Protein: CASSSLGIGSQEDYEQYF.

In the case of this clonotype: One base away lies a much larger clone, so this may be a sequencing read error. The chain combines TRBV10-3 with TRBJ2-5, with a possible D match to TRBD1 (5 bases). V shed 2 bases and J shed 3 bases, with 10 bases lying between them. CDR1 and CDR2 (germline): ENHRY, SYGVKD. The CDR3 is made up of 14 amino acids. CDR3 DNA sequence: TGTGCCATCAGTGAGAGTAACAGGAAAGAGACCCAGTACTTC. It yields the protein CAISESNRKETQYF.

This clonotype was picked up a small number of times. V usage is TRBV9 and J usage is TRBJ2-3; 9 bases are shared with TRBD2. Losses at the gene ends were 0 bases for V and 2 bases for J; bases not matched to a gene: 10. Germline lookup yields CDR1 SGDLS and CDR2 YYNGEE. This CDR3 spans 18 amino acids. CDR3 DNA sequence: TGTGCCAGCAGCGTAGGAGGGGCGGGAGGGCCGTACACAGATACGCAGTATTTT. Translating it yields CASSVGGAGGPYTDTQYF.

This clonotype has at least ten counts. The chain combines TRBV3-1 with TRBJ2-3; the D is unclear. V lost 0 bases and J 3 bases, leaving 4 bases between the germline ends. Germline V gives CDR1 LGHDT, CDR2 YNNKEL (reference sequence). The CDR3 extends over 13 amino acids. The CDR3 nucleotides read TGTGCCAGCAGCCAAGATGGGACAGATACGCAGTATTTT. This encodes CASSQDGTDTQYF.

This clonotype was seen many times. The V call is TRBV7-2, the J call TRBJ2-2; 7 nucleotides align to TRBD2. V dropped 5 bases and J dropped 3; count of bases not matched to a gene: 6. The CDR3 length is 15 residues. CDR1 SGHTA and CDR2 FQGNSA come from the germline V gene. CDR3 region: CASSSLGGDTGELFF. The DNA for the CDR3 is TGTGCCAGCAGCAGCCTGGGGGGGGACACCGGGGAGCTGTTTTTT. Drawing the rest from reference TRBV7-2 and TRBJ2-2, the complete variable domain is GAGVSQSPSNKVTEKGKDVELRCDPISGHTALYWYRQSLGQGLEFLIYFQGNSAPDKSGLPSDRFSAERTGGSVSTLTIQRTQQEDSAVYLCASSSLGGDTGELFFGEGSRLTVL.

V is TRBV7-2 and J is TRBJ2-2, with 13 bases identical to TRBD2. The CDR3 covers 15 residues. The V and J ends lost 3 bases and 7 bases, in that order; junction bases with no gene match: 2. The germline CDR1 and CDR2 sequences are SGHTA and FQGNSA. In DNA form, the CDR3 reads TGTGCCAGCAGCTTCCGGACTAGCGGGAGCGGGGAGCTGTTTTTT. Translating gives CASSFRTSGSGELFF.

This clonotype was counted at least ten times. This rearrangement joins TRBV6-5 to TRBJ2-1, with 7 bases fitting TRBD2. The CDR3 length is 15 residues. Losses at the gene ends were 2 bases for V and 6 bases for J; bases not matched to a gene: 7. Germline assignment: CDR1 MNHEY and CDR2 SVGAGI. The CDR3 bases are TGTGCCAGCAGTTACCCGGGACTACGAATCAATGAGCAGTTCTTC. This gives the protein CASSYPGLRINEQFF.

This clonotype was counted between two and nine times. A read error may produce the germline difference seen at one junction end. The V and J genes are TRBV7-9 and TRBJ1-4; D not resolved. The CDR3 has 11 residues. Germline loops: CDR1 SEHNR, CDR2 FQNEAQ (reference sequence). CDR3 residues: CAYQDGEELFF. CDR3 coding DNA: TGTGCCTATCAGGACGGTGAAGAACTGTTTTTT.

This clonotype appeared a few times. The chain links TRBV6-2 or TRBV6-3 to TRBJ2-1; D is unresolved. Germline values: CDR1 MNHEY, CDR2 SVGEGT. The CDR3 runs to 11 residues. V lost 7 bases and J lost 8, with 9 bases in between. CDR3 amino acids: CASTFNYEQFF. CDR3 sequence (DNA): TGTGCCAGCACGTTTAATTATGAGCAGTTCTTC.

The gene calls are TRBV10-1 and TRBJ2-2; D remains unclear. The ends were cut back, 4 bases at V and 4 bases at J, with 16 bases in the middle. This CDR3 region has 16 residues. Germline V CDR1 and CDR2: WNHNN, SYGVQD (reference sequence). The CDR3 here is CASSGPLGVVTGELFF. The CDR3 DNA sequence: TGCGCCAGCAGTGGACCCCTTGGGGTTGTCACCGGGGAGCTGTTTTTT.

There are a few counts of this clonotype. The chain links TRBV2 to TRBJ2-5; no clear D. The CDR3 runs to 12 residues. Germline-derived CDR1 and CDR2 are SNHLY and FYNNEI. Between the trimmed V and J ends, which lost 8 bases and 4 bases, there was a span of 11 bases. DNA of the CDR3: TGTGCCAGCGGTTCTAGGACAGAGACCCAGTACTTC. Translating gives CASGSRTETQYF.

This clonotype has at least ten counts. J is TRBJ1-1 and V is TRBV28; D is unclear. Between the trimmed V and J ends, which lost 8 bases and 7 bases, there was a span of 8 bases. The germline V gene has CDR1 MDHEN and CDR2 SYDVKM. The CDR3 covers 10 residues. CDR3 bases: TGTGCCAGCCTAACCTATGAAGCTTTCTTT. Protein product: CASLTYEAFF.

This clonotype was seen repeatedly, ten times or more. V is TRBV3-1 and J is TRBJ2-3, with TRBD1 matching over 9 bases. The length of the CDR3 is 17 residues. Germline V gene data show CDR1 as LGHDT and CDR2 as YNNKEL (reference sequence). V lost 0 bases, J lost 0 bases, and 4 bases stayed unmatched. The CDR3 DNA follows: TGTGCCAGCAGCCAAGACGGAGGGACAGGGAGCACAGATACGCAGTATTTT. Translated: CASSQDGGTGSTDTQYF.

In its sample, this clonotype was seen many times. The chain uses TRBV28 and TRBJ1-3; D not certain. The V gene lost 2 bases and the J gene lost 4 bases, with 9 bases spanning the gap. The CDR3 extends over 14 amino acids. The germline V gene has CDR1 MDHEN and CDR2 SYDVKM. This CDR3 reads CASSLEFSGNTIYF. In DNA, the CDR3 is TGTGCCAGCAGTTTAGAGTTTTCAGGAAACACCATATATTTT.